In this sample, the clone carrying this TCR beta chain turned up once. The antigen is unknown. The CDR3 totals 16 residues. Germline CDR1 is LGHNA and CDR2 is YSLEER. Trimming removed 3 bases from V and 9 bases from J; junction bases left unmatched: 9. The data derive from a study of shared clonotypes between healthy human individuals. Data came from immunoSEQ multiplex PCR; TCRdb stores just in-frame clones and leaves some out. This sample has more than 2,000,000 clones, with 90% to 95% found just once. Study-level results: Clonotype sharing across several donors was observed for 4.5% to 6.5% of naive CD4 clonotypes. Clonotypes shared by all four donors outscored non-shared clonotypes in generation probability.

V is TRBV4-3 and J is TRBJ2-1, with TRBD2 matching over 12 bases. Specimen: naive CD4+ T cells from PBMCs. Subset given: CD45RA+ positively selected. The clonotype comes from a young man in good health. Some clones in this sample may be carry-over from other donors' samples. Here the CDR3 reads CASSQVTSGRWTEQFF. The CDR3 nucleotides are TGCGCCAGCAGCCAGGTGACTAGCGGGAGATGGACTGAGCAGTTCTTC.